This T cell receptor (beta chain) was found in a study of T cell repertoires in cytomegalovirus infection. Concerning this clonotype: Antigen: not known.

General study findings and limits: Summed frequency of public TCR beta families distinguished CMV carriers with the relevant HLA. HLA-C-restricted CMV-specific TCR beta clonotypes were dominant in the ex vivo response.

Between the trimmed V and J ends, which lost 4 bases and 5 bases, there was a span of 11 bases. Germline V gives CDR1 MGHRA, CDR2 YSYEKL. The CDR3 is made up of 13 amino acids. A single record per CDR3 protein comes from TCRdb applying MiXCR to the reads. The data hold hundreds of thousands of distinct CDR3 sequences, with 25% to 30% observed a single time. This TCR was sampled from a human donor in good health (CMV status not recorded). Some clones in this sample may be carry-over from other donors' samples. The V and J genes are TRBV4-1 and TRBJ2-5; D might be TRBD2 (5 bases). The specimen was cultured PBMCs, collected from culture after CMV antigen stimulation. CDR3 DNA: TGCGCCAGCAGCCGCCCTTCGGGGGAGACCCAGTACTTC. Amino acid sequence: CASSRPSGETQYF.